This TCR beta chain was sequenced during a study of blood T cell repertoires in COVID-19. Study context: Samples representing acute and convalescent COVID-19 were sourced from the United States, Italy and Spain.

The germline CDR1 and CDR2 sequences are KGHSH and LQKENI. This CDR3 has 14 amino acids. V lost 2 bases and J lost 4; bases outside the gene matches: 5. Per the study methods: Nucleated cell number was recorded as an estimate derived from reference gene primer amplification. TCRdb keeps only in-frame clones here, not all; method: immunoSEQ multiplex PCR. For V, J and clone size, that table is used; D and trimming come from the DNA. The sample carries 100,000 to 150,000 clones, approximately 81% recorded once. In its sample, this clone was seen once. This chain uses TRBV18 with TRBJ2-7; TRBD1 matches 7 bases. The clonotype originates from a woman aged 45-59 years with acute or convalescent COVID-19. Sequences were obtained from peripheral blood. CDR3 loop: CASSPFDREYEQYF. The CDR3, as DNA: TGTGCCAGCTCACCATTTGACAGGGAGTACGAGCAGTACTTC.